This TCR beta chain derives from a study of OX40 agonist ivuxolimab in advanced cancers. The wider study: The dose of intravenous ivuxolimab that patients received every 2 weeks ranged from 0.01 to 10 mg/kg. Hepatocellular carcinoma, melanoma, renal cell or head and neck cancer occurred in dose-escalation patients.

Study-level findings and limits: Among T cells, CD8+ cells averaged more expanded clones than CD4+ cells. Clonal expansion was seen in CD4+ and CD8+ blood T cells by week 6 at 0.1 to 3.0 mg/kg.

Profiling relied on immunoSEQ multiplex PCR, and the TCRdb table lists in-frame clones only, not all of them. The sample includes tens of thousands of clones, more than 80% seen only once; the top ten take 2% to 2.5%. A word on this clone: The antigen is undetermined.

V lost 6 bases to trimming and J lost 7 bases, with 9 bases between them. The CDR3 runs to 11 residues. The germline gives CDR1 LNHDA, CDR2 SQIVND (reference sequence). Sequences were derived from CD4+ or CD8+ T cells sorted from blood, sampled in a trial of the OX40 agonist ivuxolimab. The rearrangement links TRBV19 to TRBJ1-1; D uncertain. The sequence was collected from an adult with an advanced solid tumor such as melanoma, head and neck, liver or kidney cancer. CDR3: CASSLWGEAFF. CDR3 coding DNA: TGTGCCAGTAGCTTGTGGGGTGAAGCTTTCTTT.